The T cell receptor (beta chain) under discussion was sequenced for a study of T cell responses to AZD1222 COVID-19 vaccine. Overall study results and limits: Spike-specific TCR breadth rose after two AZD1222 doses, and depth rose as well. White British donors predominated, females outnumbered males, and clonal diversity was possibly underestimated. Unmutated variant regions are reportedly the target of nearly half of TCRs that are spike-specific. Dominant at 160-218 and 743-854, vaccine-associated CD4 TCRs also spanned spike.

Generated by immunoSEQ multiplex PCR, the TCRdb table keeps only in-frame clones and is missing some. The table records 150,000 to 200,000 clones, 80% to 95% of them present only once. CDR3 size: 13 residues. Germline V gene sequence: CDR1 SGHRS, CDR2 YFSETQ. V was shortened by 0 bases and J by 7 bases, with 11 bases between the two germline ends. For this clone: What it recognizes is unknown.

The J gene is TRBJ2-7, the V gene TRBV5-1; the D gene is possibly TRBD1 (5 bases). This clonotype originated in an adult who received the AZD1222 COVID-19 vaccine. Sequences were derived from peripheral blood, sampled 28 days after the second AZD1222 dose. The CDR3 sequence: CASSLVEKGEQYF. The CDR3 DNA reads TGCGCCAGCAGCTTGGTCGAGAAGGGGGAGCAGTACTTC. Complete variable domain (other parts from reference TRBV5-1 and TRBJ2-7): KAGVTQTPRYLIKTRGQQVTLSCSPISGHRSVSWYQQTPGQGLQFLFEYFSETQRNKGNFPGRFSGRQFSNSRSEMNVSTLELGDSALYLCASSLVEKGEQYFGPGTRLTVT.